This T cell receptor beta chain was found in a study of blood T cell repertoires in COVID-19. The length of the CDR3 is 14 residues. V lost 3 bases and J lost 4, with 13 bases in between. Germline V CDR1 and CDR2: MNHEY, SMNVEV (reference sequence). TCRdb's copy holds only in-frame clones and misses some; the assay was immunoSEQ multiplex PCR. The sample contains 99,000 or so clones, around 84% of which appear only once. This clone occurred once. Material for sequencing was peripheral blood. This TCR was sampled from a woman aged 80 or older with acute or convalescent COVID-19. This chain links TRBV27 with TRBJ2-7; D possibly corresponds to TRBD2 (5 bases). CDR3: CASSLSGIGYEQYF. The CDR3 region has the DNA TGTGCCAGCAGTTTGTCGGGGATAGGGTACGAGCAGTACTTC.